These 25 T cell receptor beta chains were all obtained from the same sample, sequenced in a study of blood T cell repertoires in COVID-19. Clones were read by immunoSEQ multiplex PCR, and TCRdb kept only the in-frame ones, dropping some. Of approximately 150,000 clones listed, approximately 95% are singletons. What was sequenced was peripheral blood. The receptors derive from a woman in her sixties with COVID-19, enrolled during active disease.

The J gene is TRBJ1-1, the V gene TRBV6-5; unclear D gene. The length of the CDR3 is 15 residues. Trimming stripped 0 bases from V and 6 bases from J, with 14 bases between. From germline, CDR1 is MNHEY and CDR2 SVGAGI. The DNA of the CDR3 is TGTGCCAGCAGTTACTCGCACAGCGGCGGAGCTGAAGCTTTCTTT. Protein sequence: CASSYSHSGGAEAFF.

The chain joins TRBV6-5 to TRBJ1-1, with a possible D match to TRBD1 (5 bases). CDR3 length equals 14 residues. V was clipped by 8 bases and J by 1 base, with 14 bases between them. CDR1 and CDR2 from the germline V gene are MNHEY and SVGAGI. CDR3 nucleotides: TGTGCCAGCCGTAAATTCGACAGGAACACTGAAGCTTTCTTT. It yields the protein CASRKFDRNTEAFF.

This rearrangement joins TRBV27 to TRBJ2-3; D gene ambiguous. The V end lost 0 bases, the J end lost 9 bases, and 10 bases lay between the germline ends. The CDR3 totals 13 residues. Germline CDR1 MNHEY, CDR2 SMNVEV (reference sequence). The DNA for the CDR3 is TGTGCCAGCAGTTTATCGATTCTGGGCACGCAGTATTTT. Translated: CASSLSILGTQYF.

The rearrangement links TRBV4-1 to TRBJ1-3, with a weak D call TRBD1 (6 bases). V lost 2 bases and J 2 bases, leaving 13 bases between the germline ends. This CDR3 comprises 16 residues. CDR1 is MGHRA and CDR2 is YSYEKL in the germline V gene. CDR3: CASSQQGSAAGNTIYF. The CDR3 bases are TGCGCCAGCAGCCAACAGGGGTCAGCGGCTGGAAACACCATATATTTT.

This clone was seen a few times. The chain is built from TRBV5-5 and TRBJ1-5; unclear D gene. Trimming pared 0 bases from V and 0 bases from J, leaving 10 bases between. This CDR3 region has 16 residues. Germline lookup yields CDR1 SGHKS and CDR2 YYEKEE (reference sequence). CDR3 in amino acids: CASSLVATLSNQPQHF. The CDR3 DNA reads as TGTGCCAGCAGCTTGGTTGCGACACTTAGCAATCAGCCCCAGCATTTT.

The chain is built from TRBV7-2 and TRBJ2-6; 8 bases map to TRBD1. The CDR3 runs to 18 residues. V lost 5 bases to trimming and J lost 0 bases; unmatched junction nucleotides: 9. Germline CDR1 SGHTA, CDR2 FQGNSA. For the CDR3, the DNA is TGTGCCAGCAGCCCACAGGGGACAGGCCTCTCTGGGGCCAACGTCCTGACTTTC. Amino acid sequence: CASSPQGTGLSGANVLTF. The full variable domain, with the rest looked up from reference TRBV7-2 and TRBJ2-6, is GAGVSQSPSNKVTEKGKDVELRCDPISGHTALYWYRQSLGQGLEFLIYFQGNSAPDKSGLPSDRFSAERTGGSVSTLTIQRTQQEDSAVYLCASSPQGTGLSGANVLTFGAGSRLTVL.

V is TRBV9 and J is TRBJ2-2; 10 nucleotides agree with TRBD1. Per germline, CDR1 SGDLS and CDR2 YYNGEE. V lost 4 bases to trimming and J lost 6 bases; unmatched junction nucleotides: 3. This CDR3 has 14 amino acids. CDR3 residues: CASSRDRGAGELFF. The CDR3 DNA sequence: TGTGCCAGCAGCCGGGACAGGGGAGCCGGGGAGCTGTTTTTT.

V is TRBV3-1 (or the pseudogene TRBV3-2) and J is TRBJ1-1; D is unresolved. Trimming shortened V by 1 base and J by 3 bases, and 15 bases separated the two germline ends. Looked up from germline, CDR1 is LGHDT and CDR2 is YNNKEL (reference sequence). The CDR3 contains 16 residues. The DNA for the CDR3 is TGTGCCAGCAGCCAAGGCGGTTGGAGCCGCTACACTGAAGCTTTCTTT. This codes for CASSQGGWSRYTEAFF.

The V and J genes are TRBV9 and TRBJ2-3; TRBD1 aligns across 11 bases. The germline V gene has CDR1 SGDLS and CDR2 YYNGEE. This CDR3 region has 18 residues. V gave up 0 bases and J gave up 4 bases; unmatched junction bases: 10. The CDR3 is CASSVAPDRDRGSDTQYF. CDR3 DNA: TGTGCCAGCAGCGTAGCGCCCGACCGGGACAGGGGGTCAGATACGCAGTATTTT.

The J gene is TRBJ1-1, the V gene TRBV12-5; 8 nucleotides align to TRBD1. The CDR3 length is 17 residues. The V gene's germline CDR1 is LGHNT and CDR2 FRNRAP. The J segment lost 0 bases and the V segment lost 1 base, leaving 7 bases of the junction unmatched. This CDR3 reads CASGLARQGIMNTEAFF. DNA for the CDR3: TGTGCTAGTGGTTTGGCCAGACAGGGGATAATGAACACTGAAGCTTTCTTT.

The chain employs TRBV21-1 and TRBJ2-1; the table calls TRBD2, which could not be checked here. TRBV21-1 is shown as a pseudogene. This CDR3 is built from 16 residues. DNA of the CDR3: TGTGCCAGCAGCTACCCTCGGAGGGGTAACTACAATGAGCAGTTCTTC. Protein sequence: CASSYPRRGNYNEQFF.

This clone came up once. This chain uses TRBV6-5 with TRBJ1-6; 7 positions agree with TRBD1. CDR3 length: 14 amino acids. Per the germline V gene, CDR1 is MNHEY and CDR2 is SVGAGI. Germline trimming cut 0 bases from V and 10 bases from J; bases unmatched to any gene: 3. The CDR3 spells CASSYSRGQSPLHF. CDR3 in DNA: TGTGCCAGCAGTTACTCTAGGGGGCAATCACCCCTCCACTTT.

The CDR3 sequence: CASSLALAGGSEQYF. The DNA of the CDR3 is TGTGCCAGCAGCCTGGCACTAGCGGGGGGGTCCGAGCAGTACTTC. V usage is TRBV5-6 and J usage is TRBJ2-7; 13 nucleotides agree with TRBD2. The ends lost 4 bases at V and 6 bases at J; junction bases unmatched: 7. Germline V gene lookup returns CDR1 SGHDT and CDR2 YYEEEE. CDR3 length equals 15 residues.

The chain employs TRBV5-6 and TRBJ2-1; D may be TRBD1 (6 bases). Germline V lookup: CDR1 SGHDT, CDR2 YYEEEE. The V end lost 2 bases, the J end lost 7 bases, and 22 bases lay between the germline ends. The CDR3 has 17 residues. The CDR3, as DNA: TGTGCCAGCAGCTTCCAATTCCCACAGGGAAGGAGGAATGAGCAGTTCTTC. This sequence encodes CASSFQFPQGRRNEQFF.

The chain joins TRBV4-3 to TRBJ2-1; D remains ambiguous. The CDR3 runs to 15 residues. Germline V gene sequence: CDR1 LGHNA, CDR2 YSLEER. Trimming took 1 base from V and 4 from J, leaving 11 bases between them. The CDR3 region is CASSQAGNFYNEQFF. CDR3 in DNA: TGCGCCAGCAGCCAAGCGGGTAACTTTTACAATGAGCAGTTCTTC.

This chain connects TRBV5-1 to TRBJ2-5; 8 bases align to TRBD2. CDR1 is SGHRS and CDR2 is YFSETQ in the germline V gene. V shed 4 bases, J shed 1 base, and the junction held 9 bases outside the gene matches. CDR3 length: 16 residues. CDR3 protein: CASSPLGAGGQETQYF. In DNA, the CDR3 is TGCGCCAGCAGCCCCTTAGGTGCGGGGGGCCAAGAGACCCAGTACTTC.

The CDR3 DNA is TGCGCCAGCAGCCAATTTGGCACAGGGTTGAACACTGAAGCTTTCTTT. It translates to CASSQFGTGLNTEAFF. The chain recombines TRBV4-1 with TRBJ1-1, with D perhaps TRBD1 (6 bases). The V end was cut by 2 bases, the J end by 0 bases, with 13 bases between. This CDR3 is built from 16 residues. The germline gives CDR1 MGHRA, CDR2 YSYEKL.

The J gene is TRBJ1-2, the V gene TRBV12-3 or TRBV12-4; D unclear. V was pared by 6 bases and J by 2 bases, with 10 bases between. CDR3 length equals 13 residues. CDR3 sequence: CASSREFNYGYTF. The DNA for the CDR3 is TGTGCCAGCAGCCGGGAGTTCAACTATGGCTACACCTTC.

In the case of this clone: The sample carries other DNA sequences with the same CDR3. CDR3 sequence: CASSLGLGYEQYF. Here the CDR3 DNA reads TGTGCCAGCAGTTTGGGTCTAGGCTACGAGCAGTACTTC. The V and J genes are TRBV27 and TRBJ2-7; D remains unclear. CDR1 is MNHEY, CDR2 SMNVEV, per germline (reference sequence). Trimming left V 3 bases short and J 3 bases short, with 9 bases between. This CDR3 is 13 amino acids long.

The chain's CDR3 is CAISERRGLAGGRDTQYF. Here the CDR3 DNA reads TGTGCCATCAGTGAGCGCCGGGGACTAGCGGGGGGGCGAGATACGCAGTATTTT. V usage is TRBV10-3 and J usage is TRBJ2-3; 16 nucleotides line up with TRBD2. Germline V lookup: CDR1 ENHRY, CDR2 SYGVKD. J was trimmed by 5 bases and V by 2 bases; bases with no gene match: 7. The CDR3 loop spans 18 amino acids.

The chain employs TRBV29-1 and TRBJ1-5; D is unclear. V was trimmed by 4 bases and J by 0 bases, leaving 10 bases between them. Germline CDR1 is SQVTM and CDR2 is ANQGSEA. CDR3 length: 14 amino acids. The CDR3 protein is CSVVAGNSNQPQHF. The CDR3 DNA reads as TGCAGCGTTGTAGCCGGTAATAGCAATCAGCCCCAGCATTTT.

The sample holds one count of this clone. This chain uses TRBV15 with TRBJ1-1, with 10 bases that match TRBD1. The junction had 5 bases not matched to a gene; V was cut back by 3 bases and J by 4 bases. Germline V gene lookup returns CDR1 LNHNV and CDR2 YYDKDF (reference sequence). CDR3 size: 15 residues. DNA of the CDR3: TGTGCCACCAGCAGCGACAGGGGGCTGATCACTGAAGCTTTCTTT. Protein product: CATSSDRGLITEAFF. Looking up the rest from reference TRBV15 and TRBJ1-1 gives the full variable domain: DAMVIQNPRYQVTQFGKPVTLSCSQTLNHNVMYWYQQKSSQAPKLLFHYYDKDFNNEADTPDNFQSRRPNTSFCFLDIRSPGLGDTAMYLCATSSDRGLITEAFFGQGTRLTVV.

The chain employs TRBV5-3 and TRBJ2-3; weak D call: TRBD2 (5 bases). Being an ORF, TRBV5-3 has a function that is uncertain. The length of the CDR3 is 15 residues. Trimming removed 6 bases from V and 3 bases from J, with 17 bases in between. CDR3 residues: CARKRGISPTDTQYF. CDR3 bases: TGTGCCAGAAAAAGAGGGATCTCCCCTACAGATACGCAGTATTTT.

The chain has TRBV5-1 and TRBJ2-3; 8 nucleotides agree with TRBD2. The CDR3 is 18 residues long. Germline V CDR1 and CDR2: SGHRS, YFSETQ. V trimming: 0 bases; J trimming: 0 bases; junction bases outside the gene matches: 9. The DNA for the CDR3 is TGCGCCAGCAGCTTGGTAGTAGCGGGGTCTTCTAGCACAGATACGCAGTATTTT. Its translation is CASSLVVAGSSSTDTQYF.

The J gene is TRBJ2-7, the V gene TRBV18; 7 bases match TRBD1. The CDR3 is 12 amino acids. Germline values: CDR1 KGHSH, CDR2 LQKENI. V shed 3 bases and J 4 bases; nucleotides not matched to a gene: 0. As DNA, the CDR3 is TGTGCCAGCTCACCGACAGGGTACGAGCAGTACTTC. It is translated as CASSPTGYEQYF.